This T cell receptor beta chain was obtained from a study of control samples from healthy donors and cancer patients. Germline V CDR1 and CDR2: SGHNT, YYREEE (reference sequence). This CDR3 region has 15 residues. V gave up 1 base and J gave up 3 bases, with 12 bases separating them. Produced via immunoSEQ multiplex PCR; TCRdb's table is partial and in-frame only. The sample has over 100,000 clones, 80% to 95% seen once. The clonotype originates from a man aged 35-49 years in good health. The source material was blood. This rearrangement joins TRBV5-4 to TRBJ2-3; D is possibly TRBD2 (6 bases). CDR3 DNA: TGTGCCAGCAGCTTGAGGCGGGGAGGAACAGATACGCAGTATTTT. Its protein product is CASSLRRGGTDTQYF. The whole variable domain, remainder taken from reference TRBV5-4 and TRBJ2-3, is ETGVTQSPTHLIKTRGQQVTLRCSSQSGHNTVSWYQQALGQGPQFIFQYYREEENGRGNFPPRFSGLQFPNYSSELNVNALELDDSALYLCASSLRRGGTDTQYFGPGTRLTVL.